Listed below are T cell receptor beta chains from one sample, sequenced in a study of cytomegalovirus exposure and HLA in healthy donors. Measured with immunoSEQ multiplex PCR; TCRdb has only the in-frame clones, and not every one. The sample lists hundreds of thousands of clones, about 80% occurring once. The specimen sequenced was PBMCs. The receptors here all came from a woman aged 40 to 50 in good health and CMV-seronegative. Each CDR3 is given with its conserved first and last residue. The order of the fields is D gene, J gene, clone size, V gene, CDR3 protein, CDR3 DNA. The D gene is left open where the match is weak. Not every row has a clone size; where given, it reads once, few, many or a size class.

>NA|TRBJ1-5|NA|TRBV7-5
CARSLEDRTGVVQPQHF
TGTGCCAGAAGCTTAGAGGATCGGACAGGGGTCGTCCAGCCCCAGCATTTT
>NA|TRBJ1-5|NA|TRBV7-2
CASSLEVAAVNQPQHF
TGTGCCAGCAGCTTAGAAGTGGCGGCGGTGAATCAGCCCCAGCATTTT
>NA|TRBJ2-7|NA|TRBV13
CASSSPNRFDEQYF
TGTGCCAGCAGCTCCCCCAACAGGTTCGACGAGCAGTACTTC
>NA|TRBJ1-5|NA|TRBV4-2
CASSQDRVVNQPQHF
TGTGCCAGCAGCCAAGATCGAGTCGTTAATCAGCCCCAGCATTTT
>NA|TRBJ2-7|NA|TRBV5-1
CASSSGSGPIFEQYF
TGCGCCAGCAGCTCGGGGAGCGGGCCGATTTTCGAGCAGTACTTC
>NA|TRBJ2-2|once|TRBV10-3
CAISEQGRMAGELFF
TGTGCCATCAGTGAGCAGGGAAGAATGGCCGGGGAGCTGTTTTTT
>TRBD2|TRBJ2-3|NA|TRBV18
CASSPLAGASTDTQYF
TGTGCCAGCTCACCACTAGCGGGGGCCAGCACAGATACGCAGTATTTT
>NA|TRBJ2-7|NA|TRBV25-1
CASSDGVNYEQYF
TGTGCCAGCAGCGACGGGGTTAACTACGAGCAGTACTTC
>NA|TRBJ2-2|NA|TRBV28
CASSFPGFDTGELFF
TGTGCCAGCAGTTTTCCGGGGTTTGACACCGGGGAGCTGTTTTTT
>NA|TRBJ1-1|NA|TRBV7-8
CASSFRQLGEAFF
TGTGCCAGCAGCTTTAGACAGCTGGGTGAAGCTTTCTTT
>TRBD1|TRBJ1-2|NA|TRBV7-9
CSSSGDSVGSYGYTF
TGTTCCAGCAGCGGGGACAGTGTGGGTTCCTATGGCTACACCTTC
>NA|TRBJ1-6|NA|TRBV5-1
CASSPGRAEGISPLHF
TGCGCCAGCAGCCCAGGCAGGGCGGAGGGAATTTCACCCCTCCACTTT
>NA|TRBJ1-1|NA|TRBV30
CAWNRRGGGATEAFF
TGTGCCTGGAACCGACGTGGGGGAGGGGCCACTGAAGCTTTCTTT
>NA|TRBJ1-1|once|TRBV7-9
CASSWGGGGNTEAFF
TGTGCCAGCAGCTGGGGGGGAGGTGGGAACACTGAAGCTTTCTTT
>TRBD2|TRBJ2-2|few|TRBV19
CASTSGGTKNTGELFF
TGTGCCAGCACTAGCGGGGGGACTAAGAACACCGGGGAGCTGTTTTTT
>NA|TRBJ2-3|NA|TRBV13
CASSQRGGQTDTQYF
TGTGCCAGCAGCCAACGCGGGGGCCAAACAGATACGCAGTATTTT
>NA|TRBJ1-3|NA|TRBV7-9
CASSPESSSGNTIYF
TGTGCCAGCAGCCCAGAATCCTCCTCTGGAAACACCATATATTTT
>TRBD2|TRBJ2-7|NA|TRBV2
CASSDQRGGYEQYF
TGTGCCAGCAGTGACCAGCGGGGGGGCTACGAGCAGTACTTC
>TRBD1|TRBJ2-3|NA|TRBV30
CAWTGGWTDTQYF
TGTGCCTGGACAGGGGGTTGGACAGATACGCAGTATTTT
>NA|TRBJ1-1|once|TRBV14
CASSQGGAGRKAFF
TGTGCCAGCAGCCAAGGGGGAGCCGGCCGGAAAGCTTTCTTT
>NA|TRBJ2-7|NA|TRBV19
CASTPGNRDEQYF
TGTGCCAGTACTCCAGGGAATAGGGACGAGCAGTACTTC
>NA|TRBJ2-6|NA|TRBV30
CACRRISGANVLTF
TGTGCCTGCCGGCGGATATCTGGGGCCAACGTCCTGACTTTC
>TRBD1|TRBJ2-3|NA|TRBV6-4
CASSAGDRGPSDTQYF
TGTGCCAGCAGTGCCGGGGACAGGGGGCCCTCAGATACGCAGTATTTT
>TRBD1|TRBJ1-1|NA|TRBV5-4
CASSLDPAGGEAFF
TGTGCCAGCAGCTTGGATCCGGCAGGGGGTGAAGCTTTCTTT
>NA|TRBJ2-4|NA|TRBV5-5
CASSLGLAKNIQYF
TGTGCCAGCAGCCTAGGACTAGCCAAAAACATTCAGTACTTC
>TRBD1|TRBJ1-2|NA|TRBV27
CASSSTGRYGYTF
TGTGCCAGCAGTTCGACAGGGCGGTATGGCTACACCTTC
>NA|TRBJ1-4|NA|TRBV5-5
CASSLVPGKYEKLFF
TGTGCCAGCAGCTTGGTGCCAGGGAAGTACGAAAAACTGTTTTTT
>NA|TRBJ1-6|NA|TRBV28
CASTLSGGPYSPLHF
TGTGCCAGCACCCTGAGCGGGGGGCCTTATTCACCCCTCCACTTT